Below are 7 T cell receptor beta chains sequenced from a single sample in a study of cytotoxic CD8 clonotypes in ibrutinib-treated CLL. Assay: immunoSEQ multiplex PCR; the TCRdb copy retains only in-frame clones and omits some. This table has 300,000 to 400,000 clones, over 60% appearing once. Specimen: PBMCs, collected after 36 months of ibrutinib treatment. These receptors were collected from a human donor with chronic lymphocytic leukemia.

The CDR3 sequence is CASSQDYGGHYEQYF. CDR3 nucleotide sequence: TGTGCCAGCAGCCAAGATTACGGGGGCCACTACGAGCAGTACTTC. The chain couples TRBV4-2 to TRBJ2-7; D tentatively fits TRBD1 or TRBD2 (6 bases each). The V and J ends lost 0 bases and 3 bases respectively, with 12 bases between them. CDR1 is LGHNA, CDR2 YNFKEQ, per germline. This CDR3 has 15 amino acids.

This chain connects TRBV29-1 to TRBJ1-1; 9 bases line up with TRBD1. V was pared by 3 bases and J by 5 bases, with 10 bases of the junction left unmatched. Germline CDR1 and CDR2: SQVTM and ANQGSEA. The CDR3 extends over 15 amino acids. The DNA for the CDR3 is TGCAGCGTTGAGCTTTACAGGGGGCGAGGGACTGAAGCTTTCTTT. Its translation: CSVELYRGRGTEAFF.

CDR3 nucleotide sequence: TGTGCCAGCAGCTTAGCTGGGGCAGGTTCACCCCTCCACTTT. Amino acids: CASSLAGAGSPLHF. This sequence joins TRBV7-8 and TRBJ1-6; D perhaps matches TRBD1 (5 bases). Germline V lookup: CDR1 SGHVS, CDR2 FQNEAQ. Trimming pared 0 bases from V and 9 bases from J, leaving 9 bases between. CDR3 length: 14 amino acids. Using reference TRBV7-8 and TRBJ1-6 for the parts outside the CDR3, the full variable domain is GAGVSQSPRYKVAKRGQDVALRCDPISGHVSLFWYQQALGQGPEFLTYFQNEAQLDKSGLPSDRFFAERPEGSVSTLKIQRTQQEDSAVYLCASSLAGAGSPLHFGNGTRLTVT.

This clone has a handful of counts. J is TRBJ1-2 and V is TRBV5-4, with 9 nucleotides matching TRBD1. Trimming cost V 3 bases and J 13 bases; bases outside gene matches: 13. Germline CDR1 SGHNT, CDR2 YYREEE (reference sequence). The CDR3 has 14 residues. CDR3 sequence reads: CASSSTGPGQGITF. CDR3 sequence (DNA): TGTGCCAGCAGCTCGACTGGACCGGGACAGGGAATCACCTTC. Based on the CDR3 plus reference TRBV5-4 and TRBJ1-2, the full variable domain is ETGVTQSPTHLIKTRGQQVTLRCSSQSGHNTVSWYQQALGQGPQFIFQYYREEENGRGNFPPRFSGLQFPNYSSELNVNALELDDSALYLCASSSTGPGQGITFGSGTRLTVV.

The chain employs TRBV7-3 and TRBJ2-7; 12 bases map to TRBD2. V shed 4 bases and J 6 bases; nucleotides not matched to a gene: 16. The CDR3 has 18 amino acids. Germline lookup yields CDR1 SGHTA and CDR2 FQGTGA. CDR3 nucleotides: TGTGCCAGCAGCTCGAGAGCCGGGACTAGCGGGCTACCACGCGAGCAGTACTTC. It encodes CASSSRAGTSGLPREQYF.

This clone was counted once. V and J are TRBV15 and TRBJ2-1; D tentatively fits TRBD1 or TRBD2 (6 bases each). The CDR3 has 15 amino acids. The germline V gene encodes CDR1 LNHNV and CDR2 YYDKDF (reference sequence). V lost 8 bases and J 10 bases, leaving 24 bases between the germline ends. The chain's CDR3 is CATRSVRGVPWEQFF. In DNA form, the CDR3 reads TGTGCCACCCGATCTGTGAGGGGGGTCCCTTGGGAGCAGTTCTTC.

The chain couples TRBV9 to TRBJ2-3; possible D gene TRBD2, 6 bases. Germline lookup yields CDR1 SGDLS and CDR2 YYNGEE. Between the trimmed V and J ends, which lost 4 bases and 4 bases, there was a span of 19 bases. The CDR3 totals 16 residues. CDR3 DNA sequence: TGTGCCAGCAGCCCGACTCCGGGACTTAGGGCAGATACGCAGTATTTT. It specifies CASSPTPGLRADTQYF. Drawing the rest from reference TRBV9 and TRBJ2-3, the complete variable domain is DSGVTQTPKHLITATGQRVTLRCSPRSGDLSVYWYQQSLDQGLQFLIQYYNGEERAKGNILERFSAQQFPDLHSELNLSSLELGDSALYFCASSPTPGLRADTQYFGPGTRLTVL.